The clone carrying this T cell receptor beta chain was detected only once. This table comes from immunoSEQ multiplex PCR, and its TCRdb copy is limited to in-frame clones, with some not included. The sample has 650,000 to 800,000 clones, approximately 90% seen once; the top ten hold more than 0.25%. Per the germline V gene, CDR1 is LGHDT and CDR2 is YNNKEL (reference sequence). With 7 bases clipped from V and 6 bases from J, the junction kept 12 bases outside the gene matches. This CDR3 is 16 amino acids long. The data belong to a study of blood T cell repertoires in COVID-19. The overall study: In each case, the material was cDNA or gDNA derived from T cells, B-cell-depleted T cells, or PBMCs.

The clonotype originates from a woman aged 18-29 years with acute or convalescent COVID-19. The chain recombines TRBV3-1 (or the pseudogene TRBV3-2) with TRBJ1-2, with 12 nucleotides matching TRBD1. The specimen was peripheral blood. The CDR3, as DNA: TGTGCCAGCACTACCGAAGGGACAGGGGGCTGGAATGGCTACACCTTC. Translated: CASTTEGTGGWNGYTF.